The sequence of this TCR beta chain was determined in a study of T-cell memory formation after mild COVID-19. Study overall: Most TCR clusters belonged to a single donor.

Trimming took off 1 base at V and 2 bases at J, with 11 bases between the two ends. The CDR3 loop spans 15 amino acids. In germline, CDR1 is SGHAT, CDR2 FQNNGV. 5'RACE primed from the constant segment yielded TCR alpha and TCR beta cDNA libraries bearing sample barcodes and UMIs. TCRdb re-called the 5' RACE reads through MiXCR, storing one row per CDR3 protein. The table lists roughly 240,000 distinct CDR3 sequences, about 17% of them singletons. The material sequenced was PBMCs or a T cell subset sorted from them (not recorded which). V usage is TRBV11-2 and J usage is TRBJ2-5; D unresolved. The TCR comes from a man younger than 35 who had mild COVID-19 (a few samples of this study predate the infection). Cell type and time point are not known. The CDR3 DNA reads TGTGCCAGCAGCTTAGGAAGGGCCACACAAGAGACCCAGTACTTC. Protein sequence: CASSLGRATQETQYF. Looking up the rest from reference TRBV11-2 and TRBJ2-5 gives the full variable domain: EAGVAQSPRYKIIEKRQSVAFWCNPISGHATLYWYQQILGQGPKLLIQFQNNGVVDDSQLPKDRFSAERLKGVDSTLKIQPAKLEDSAVYLCASSLGRATQETQYFGPGTRLLVL.